Each of the 10 T cell receptor beta chains below was sequenced from the same sample in a study of T cells in women clearing cervical HPV infection. Clones were read by immunoSEQ multiplex PCR, and TCRdb kept only the in-frame ones, dropping some. The table for this sample gives roughly 40,000 clones. The specimen was blood buffy coat. The receptors shown here come from a woman aged 18 to 75 with a cervical HPV16 infection that either progressed to CIN3+ or cleared (not recorded which).

Of note for this clone: The sequence runs out 3 residues before the end of the CDR3; the remainder is reconstructed from the germline J gene. The chain carries TRBV2 and TRBJ2-3; TRBD2 is a possible D gene (5 bases). The germline gives CDR1 SNHLY, CDR2 FYNNEI. The CDR3 consists of 13 residues. V lost 5 bases, J lost 3 bases, and 9 bases lay in between. The DNA read from the CDR3 is TGTGCCAGCAGTCTAGCAGGAACAGATACG. This sequence encodes CASSLAGTDT. The whole CDR3 protein reads CASSLAGTDTQYF.

Comment on this clone: The missing CDR3 end, 3 residues past where the read stops, is filled in from the germline J gene. The chain is built from TRBV29-1 and TRBJ2-2, with 11 positions matching TRBD2. V gave up 6 bases and J gave up 0 bases; unmatched junction bases: 6. Per the germline V gene, CDR1 is SQVTM and CDR2 is ANQGSEA. CDR3 length: 16 residues. Partial CDR3 DNA: TGCAGCGTCTTACTAGCGGGGGCCTCGAACACCGGGGAG. This sequence encodes CSVLLAGASNTGE. The full CDR3 reads CSVLLAGASNTGELFF.

Turning to this clone: The read ends 3 residues before the CDR3 terminus; that terminus is restored from the germline J gene. The chain carries TRBV6-2 or TRBV6-3 and TRBJ2-3, with D perhaps TRBD1 (6 bases). Germline V gives CDR1 MNHEY, CDR2 SVGEGT. Trimming took off 0 bases at V and 3 bases at J, with 13 bases between the two ends. The CDR3 contains 16 residues. The CDR3 bases that were read are TGTGCCAGCAGTTACTCAAAGGGGGTCGATACAGATACG. This gives the protein CASSYSKGVDTDT. The whole CDR3 reads CASSYSKGVDTDTQYF.

As to this clone: Read data end 3 residues before the CDR3 end; the end is taken from the germline J gene. The rearrangement links TRBV6-2 or TRBV6-3 to TRBJ2-7, with 7 bases aligning to TRBD1. Germline assignment: CDR1 MNHEY and CDR2 SVGEGT. With V trimmed by 6 bases and J by 3 bases, 11 bases remained unmatched. The CDR3 length is 15 residues. The CDR3 region is CASSSAGRGFYEQYF. The CDR3 DNA, read in part, is TGTGCCAGCAGCTCCGCCGGCAGGGGGTTCTACGAG.

As concerns this clone: Read coverage stops 3 residues before the CDR3 terminus; the germline J gene supplies the remainder. The chain combines TRBV5-1 with TRBJ2-7; 8 bases are shared with TRBD2. After removal of 1 base from V and 3 bases from J, the junction contained 6 bases not matched to a gene. CDR1 is SGHRS, CDR2 YFSETQ, per germline. The CDR3 consists of 15 residues. CDR3 DNA (partial): TGCGCCAGCAGCTTGACTCCGGGGGGGATCTACGAG. Translated, it gives CASSLTPGGIYE. The whole CDR3 protein is CASSLTPGGIYEQYF.

As to this clone: The read terminates 3 residues ahead of where the CDR3 ends, so the germline J gene completes it. The chain recombines TRBV7-8 with TRBJ2-1; the D call may be TRBD1 or TRBD2 (5 bases each). This CDR3 has 14 residues. In germline, CDR1 is SGHVS, CDR2 FQNEAQ. Deletions cut 3 bases from V and 9 bases from J, with 15 bases between. The CDR3 DNA, read in part, is TGTGCCAGCAGCTTCGGAGGACACCAGGGTGAG. Translated, it gives CASSFGGHQGE. The whole CDR3 reads CASSFGGHQGEQFF. The whole variable domain, remainder taken from reference TRBV7-8 and TRBJ2-1, is GAGVSQSPRYKVAKRGQDVALRCDPISGHVSLFWYQQALGQGPEFLTYFQNEAQLDKSGLPSDRFFAERPEGSVSTLKIQRTQQEDSAVYLCASSFGGHQGEQFFGPGTRLTVL.

Note on this clone: The read terminates 3 residues ahead of where the CDR3 ends, so the germline J gene completes it. V gene TRBV11-2 combines with J gene TRBJ2-5; D call uncertain. Germline CDR1 SGHAT, CDR2 FQNNGV. Trimming shortened V by 1 base and J by 2 bases, and 8 bases separated the two germline ends. The CDR3 spans 14 residues. CDR3 DNA (partial): TGTGCCAGCAGCTTAGGGGCCGGACAAGAGACC. Encoded protein: CASSLGAGQET. In full, the CDR3 reads CASSLGAGQETQYF.

Concerning this clone: The CDR3 is cut off 3 residues early in the read; its end comes from the germline J gene. V is TRBV19 and J is TRBJ2-3; TRBD1 is a possible D gene (5 bases). CDR1 and CDR2 (germline): LNHDA, SQIVND (reference sequence). The V end lost 5 bases, the J end lost 2 bases, and 14 bases lay between the germline ends. The CDR3 runs 15 residues. The CDR3 bases that were read are TGTGCCAGTAGTTACCAGGGATTCCTCACAGATACG. Translation gives CASSYQGFLTDT. The entire CDR3 sequence reads CASSYQGFLTDTQYF.

For this clone: The read terminates 3 residues before the CDR3 end, so the remaining end is supplied by the germline J gene. The rearrangement joins TRBV18 to TRBJ2-2, with D possibly being TRBD1 (6 bases). The germline CDR1 and CDR2 sequences are KGHSH and LQKENI. This CDR3 region has 15 residues. V lost 4 bases and J lost 4, with 13 bases in between. Incomplete CDR3 DNA: TGTGCCAGCTCACTAACGACAGGACGCACCGGGGAG. Protein: CASSLTTGRTGE. The full CDR3 is CASSLTTGRTGELFF.

To note about this clone: The DNA ends 3 residues before the CDR3 does, and the rest of the CDR3 is filled in from the germline J gene. The chain combines TRBV19 with TRBJ2-5; 7 bases align to TRBD1. The CDR3 covers 14 residues. Germline CDR1 reads LNHDA; CDR2 reads SQIVND (reference sequence). Trimming at V came to 3 bases and at J to 5 bases, leaving 6 bases not matched to a gene. CDR3 DNA (partial): TGTGCCAGTAGTATCACCGACAGGGTGGAGACC. Residues: CASSITDRVET. The full CDR3 reads CASSITDRVETQYF. The entire variable domain, with the rest obtained from reference TRBV19 and TRBJ2-5, is as follows: DGGITQSPKYLFRKEGQNVTLSCEQNLNHDAMYWYRQDPGQGLRLIYYSQIVNDFQKGDIAEGYSVSREKKESFPLTVTSAQKNPTAFYLCASSITDRVETQYFGPGTRLLVL.